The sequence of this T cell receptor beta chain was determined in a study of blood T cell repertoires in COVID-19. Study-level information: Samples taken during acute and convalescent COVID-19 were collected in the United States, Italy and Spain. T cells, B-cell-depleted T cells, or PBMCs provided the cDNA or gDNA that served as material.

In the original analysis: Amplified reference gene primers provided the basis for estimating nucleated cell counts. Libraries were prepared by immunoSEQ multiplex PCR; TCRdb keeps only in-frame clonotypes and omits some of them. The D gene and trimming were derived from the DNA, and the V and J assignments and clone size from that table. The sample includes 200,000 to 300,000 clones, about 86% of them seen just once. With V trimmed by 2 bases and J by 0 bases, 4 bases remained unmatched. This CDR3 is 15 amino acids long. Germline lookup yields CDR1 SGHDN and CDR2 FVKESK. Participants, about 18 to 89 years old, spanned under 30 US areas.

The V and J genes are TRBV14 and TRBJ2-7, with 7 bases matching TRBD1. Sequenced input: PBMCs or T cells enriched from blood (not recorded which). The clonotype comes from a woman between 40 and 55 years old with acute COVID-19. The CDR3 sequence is CASSQMRDSSYEQYF. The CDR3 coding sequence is TGTGCCAGCAGCCAAATGAGGGACAGCTCCTACGAGCAGTACTTC.